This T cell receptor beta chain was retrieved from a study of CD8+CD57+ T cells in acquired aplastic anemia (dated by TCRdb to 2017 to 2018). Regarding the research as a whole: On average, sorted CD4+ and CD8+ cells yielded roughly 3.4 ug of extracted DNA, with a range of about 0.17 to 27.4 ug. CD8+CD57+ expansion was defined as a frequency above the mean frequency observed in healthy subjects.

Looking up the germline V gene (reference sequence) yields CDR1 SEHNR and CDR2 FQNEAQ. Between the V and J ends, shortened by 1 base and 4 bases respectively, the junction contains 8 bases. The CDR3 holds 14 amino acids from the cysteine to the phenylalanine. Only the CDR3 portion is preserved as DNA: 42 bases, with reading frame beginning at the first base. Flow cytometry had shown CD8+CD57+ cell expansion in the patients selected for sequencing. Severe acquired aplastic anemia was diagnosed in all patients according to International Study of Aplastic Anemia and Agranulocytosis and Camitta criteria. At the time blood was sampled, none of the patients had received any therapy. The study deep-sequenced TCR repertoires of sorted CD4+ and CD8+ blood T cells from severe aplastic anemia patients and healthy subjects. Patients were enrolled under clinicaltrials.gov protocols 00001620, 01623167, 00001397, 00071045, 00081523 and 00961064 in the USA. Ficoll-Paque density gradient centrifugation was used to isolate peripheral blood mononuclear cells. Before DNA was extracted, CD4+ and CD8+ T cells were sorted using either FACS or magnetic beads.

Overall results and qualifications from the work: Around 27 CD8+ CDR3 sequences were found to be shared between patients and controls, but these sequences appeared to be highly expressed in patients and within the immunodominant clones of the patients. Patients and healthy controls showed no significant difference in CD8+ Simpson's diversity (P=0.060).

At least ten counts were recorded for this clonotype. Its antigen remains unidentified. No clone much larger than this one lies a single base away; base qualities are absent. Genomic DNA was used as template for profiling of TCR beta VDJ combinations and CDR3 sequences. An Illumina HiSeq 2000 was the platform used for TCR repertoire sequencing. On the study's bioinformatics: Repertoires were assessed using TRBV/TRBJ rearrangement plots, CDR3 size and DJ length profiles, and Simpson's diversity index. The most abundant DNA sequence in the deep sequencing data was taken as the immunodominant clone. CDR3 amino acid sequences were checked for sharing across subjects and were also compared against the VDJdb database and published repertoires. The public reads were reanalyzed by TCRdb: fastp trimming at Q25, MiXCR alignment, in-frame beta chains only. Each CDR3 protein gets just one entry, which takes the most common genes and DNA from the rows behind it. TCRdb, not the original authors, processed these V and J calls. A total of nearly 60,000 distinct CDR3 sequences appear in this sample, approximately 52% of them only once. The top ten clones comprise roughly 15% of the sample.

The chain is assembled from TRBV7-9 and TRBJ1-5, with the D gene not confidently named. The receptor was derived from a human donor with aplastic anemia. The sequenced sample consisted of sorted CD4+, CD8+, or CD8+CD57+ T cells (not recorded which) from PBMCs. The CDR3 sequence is CASSLDGYNQPQHF. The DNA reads TGTGCCAGCAGCTTAGATGGGTATAATCAGCCCCAGCATTTT.